This T cell receptor beta chain came from a study of blood T cell repertoires in COVID-19. Across the whole study: Material from acute and convalescent COVID-19 was sourced from the United States, Italy and Spain. T cells, B-cell-depleted T cells, or PBMCs supplied cDNA or gDNA.

From germline, CDR1 is SNHLY and CDR2 FYNNEI. Trimming left V 6 bases short and J 3 bases short, with 11 bases between. The CDR3 sequence is 14 residues long. Repertoires were generated with immunoSEQ multiplex PCR, while TCRdb's copy carries only in-frame clones and drops some. Here the sample spans 120,000 or so clones, approximately 82% being singletons. This sequence was found in a woman aged 50 to 60 with acute or convalescent COVID-19. Material: peripheral blood. The chain has TRBV2 and TRBJ1-4; tentative D call: TRBD1 (5 bases). The CDR3 sequence: CASRSRAANEKLFF. In DNA form, the CDR3 reads TGTGCCAGCAGGAGCAGGGCAGCTAATGAAAAACTGTTTTTT.